This entry lists 12 T cell receptor beta chains sequenced from one sample in a study of cytomegalovirus exposure and HLA in healthy donors. PCR primers comprised 60 Vbeta and 13 Jbeta primers. Only in-frame clones appear in the TCRdb table, and some are missing; sequencing was by immunoSEQ multiplex PCR. This sample lists roughly 140,000 clones; its ten largest clones have less than 3.5%. The sequenced material came from PBMCs. The source is a middle-aged man in good health and CMV-seronegative.

The chain joins TRBV4-2 to TRBJ2-1; 9 positions match TRBD2. V lost 0 bases to trimming and J lost 10 bases; unmatched junction nucleotides: 7. Germline V gives CDR1 LGHNA, CDR2 YNFKEQ. This CDR3 contains 15 residues. The CDR3 DNA sequence: TGTGCCAGCAGCCAAGAGCGGCGGGGGGGCCGGGAGCAGTTCTTC. This codes for CASSQERRGGREQFF.

The chain joins TRBV29-1 to TRBJ2-3, with D possibly TRBD2 on 6 matching bases. The CDR3 extends over 14 amino acids. Germline assignment: CDR1 SQVTM and CDR2 ANQGSEA. Between the trimmed V and J ends, which lost 4 bases and 2 bases, there was a span of 13 bases. The CDR3 DNA reads as TGCAGCGTTGGGGTGGGACTCCACACAGATACGCAGTATTTT. Translating gives CSVGVGLHTDTQYF.

CDR3 coding DNA: TGTGCCAGCAGCTCCCAGGTATACGAGCAGTACTTC. It codes for CASSSQVYEQYF. The rearrangement links TRBV28 to TRBJ2-7; D ambiguous. Germline CDR1 MDHEN, CDR2 SYDVKM. V lost 6 bases and J lost 4, with 10 bases in between. The CDR3 extends over 12 amino acids.

V is TRBV14 and J is TRBJ1-2; 8 bases match TRBD1. The J segment lost 3 bases and the V segment lost 3 bases, leaving 3 bases of the junction unmatched. Germline CDR1 SGHDN, CDR2 FVKESK. The CDR3 is 14 residues long. The CDR3 bases are TGTGCCAGCAGCCATAACAGGGGGGACTATGGCTACACCTTC. This sequence encodes CASSHNRGDYGYTF.

The chain has TRBV7-9 and TRBJ2-3; 12 bases agree with TRBD1. Germline V CDR1 and CDR2: SEHNR, FQNEAQ (reference sequence). V was pared by 5 bases and J by 3 bases, with 6 bases of the junction left unmatched. This CDR3 contains 16 residues. This CDR3 reads CASSPGTGGGTDTQYF. In nucleotides, the CDR3 is TGTGCCAGCAGCCCCGGGACAGGGGGCGGGACAGATACGCAGTATTTT.

This chain connects TRBV19 to TRBJ2-2; 7 nucleotides agree with TRBD1. After removal of 3 bases from V and 1 base from J, the junction contained 8 bases not matched to a gene. The CDR3 runs 17 residues. Looked up from germline, CDR1 is LNHDA and CDR2 is SQIVND (reference sequence). DNA of the CDR3: TGTGCCAGTAGTATGTACCCCGGGACAGAGAACACCGGGGAGCTGTTTTTT. Encoded protein: CASSMYPGTENTGELFF.

J is TRBJ1-1 and V is TRBV5-1; weak D call: TRBD1 (5 bases). V shed 4 bases and J shed 5 bases, with 15 bases lying between them. Germline-derived CDR1 and CDR2 are SGHRS and YFSETQ. This CDR3 has 14 residues. The CDR3 coding sequence is TGCGCCAGCAGCGCTGGAGGGGCCGGGACTGAAGCTTTCTTT. Protein product: CASSAGGAGTEAFF.

This sequence joins TRBV19 and TRBJ1-1; 7 positions agree with TRBD1. This CDR3 is 14 amino acids long. V shed 4 bases, J shed 6 bases, and the junction held 8 bases outside the gene matches. From germline, CDR1 is LNHDA and CDR2 SQIVND (reference sequence). The CDR3 sequence is CASSSQGGLAEAFF. CDR3 sequence (DNA): TGTGCCAGTAGTAGCCAGGGGGGTTTAGCTGAAGCTTTCTTT.

On this clone: Other DNA sequences in the same sample also yield this CDR3. CDR3 nucleotide sequence: TGTGCCAGCAGCGTAGGAGGAGTGAACACTGAAGCTTTCTTT. This codes for CASSVGGVNTEAFF. V gene TRBV9 combines with J gene TRBJ1-1, with D hard to call. The CDR3 covers 14 residues. Germline V lookup: CDR1 SGDLS, CDR2 YYNGEE. Between the trimmed V and J ends, which lost 0 bases and 0 bases, there was a span of 6 bases. Drawing the rest from reference TRBV9 and TRBJ1-1, the complete variable domain is DSGVTQTPKHLITATGQRVTLRCSPRSGDLSVYWYQQSLDQGLQFLIQYYNGEERAKGNILERFSAQQFPDLHSELNLSSLELGDSALYFCASSVGGVNTEAFFGQGTRLTVV.

This chain connects TRBV5-4 to TRBJ2-1; TRBD1 aligns across 8 bases. Germline V lookup: CDR1 SGHNT, CDR2 YYREEE (reference sequence). The V gene end was trimmed by 4 bases and the J gene end by 5 bases; junction bases not matched to a gene: 8. The CDR3 totals 15 residues. The CDR3 sequence is CASSPGQGWHNEQFF. CDR3 DNA sequence: TGTGCCAGCAGCCCCGGACAGGGTTGGCACAATGAGCAGTTCTTC.

The rearrangement uses TRBV25-1 and TRBJ2-1; 10 bases align to TRBD2. The CDR3 extends over 18 amino acids. J was trimmed by 0 bases and V by 4 bases; bases with no gene match: 9. The V gene's germline CDR1 is MGHDK and CDR2 SYGVNS. CDR3 sequence (DNA): TGTGCCAGCAGTGGGGGGCTAGCGGGGGATCCCTCCTACAATGAGCAGTTCTTC. The encoded protein is CASSGGLAGDPSYNEQFF.

V is TRBV11-2 and J is TRBJ2-3, with D possibly being TRBD2 (5 bases). Trimming pared 5 bases from V and 5 bases from J, leaving 20 bases between. Germline V lookup: CDR1 SGHAT, CDR2 FQNNGV. CDR3 length: 16 residues. In nucleotides, the CDR3 is TGTGCCAGCAGCGGCGGACTCGTTAGAGGAGGAGATACGCAGTATTTT. Its translation is CASSGGLVRGGDTQYF.